The 20 T cell receptor beta chains listed next were all sequenced from one sample in a study of T cell responses to AZD1222 COVID-19 vaccine. Here immunoSEQ multiplex PCR was the method, and the copy in TCRdb shows in-frame clones only, minus some. The sample carries 100,000 to 150,000 clones, 70% to 90% recorded once. The input for sequencing was peripheral blood, taken on day 0 of AZD1222 vaccination. The origin of the receptors is an adult in good health.

The chain employs TRBV2 and TRBJ2-2; 7 bases fit TRBD1. Losses at the gene ends were 6 bases for V and 1 base for J; bases not matched to a gene: 2. Germline values: CDR1 SNHLY, CDR2 FYNNEI. The CDR3 is 14 residues long. The CDR3 region has the DNA TGTGCCAGCAGCTACAGGGGGAACACCGGGGAGCTGTTTTTT. Protein sequence: CASSYRGNTGELFF.

This clone was seen only once. V usage is TRBV7-9 and J usage is TRBJ1-2; 7 nucleotides match TRBD1. V dropped 5 bases and J dropped 7; count of bases not matched to a gene: 13. This CDR3 is built from 15 residues. Germline lookup yields CDR1 SEHNR and CDR2 FQNEAQ (reference sequence). CDR3 nucleotides: TGTGCCAGCAGCACCTTGGACAGGCCGCTGGCTGGCTACACCTTC. Its translation is CASSTLDRPLAGYTF.

A single count supports this clone. Compared with germline, one end of the junction differs, possibly owing to a read error. The J gene is TRBJ1-6, the V gene TRBV7-7; 8 nucleotides match TRBD1. The germline V gene encodes CDR1 SSHAT and CDR2 FNYEAQ (reference sequence). The CDR3 is made up of 14 amino acids. This chain's CDR3 is CASRAGGADSPLHF. The CDR3 DNA follows: TGTGCTAGCAGGGCAGGGGGCGCAGATTCACCCCTCCACTTT. The whole variable domain, filled in from reference TRBV7-7 and TRBJ1-6, reads GAGVSQSPRYKVTKRGQDVTLRCDPISSHATLYWYQQALGQGPEFLTYFNYEAQPDKSGLPSDRFSAERPEGSISTLTIQRTEQRDSAMYRCASRAGGADSPLHFGNGTRLTVT.

The V gene is TRBV5-5, the J gene TRBJ2-7; possibly TRBD2 for D (5 bases). Deletions cut 3 bases from V and 3 bases from J, with 16 bases between. Germline lookup yields CDR1 SGHKS and CDR2 YYEKEE (reference sequence). The CDR3 loop spans 15 amino acids. CDR3 sequence reads: CASSSVGRRLYEQYF. In DNA form, the CDR3 reads TGTGCCAGCAGCTCCGTGGGTAGGAGGCTCTACGAGCAGTACTTC.

This clone was seen more than once but under ten times. CDR3 residues: CASRPITEMNTEAFF. The CDR3 DNA reads TGTGCCAGCAGGCCGATTACCGAGATGAACACTGAAGCTTTCTTT. The V call is TRBV28, the J call TRBJ1-1; D is uncertain. The CDR3 spans 15 residues. Trimming stripped 6 bases from V and 0 bases from J, with 14 bases between. Germline-derived CDR1 and CDR2 are MDHEN and SYDVKM.

This sequence joins TRBV28 and TRBJ2-7, with TRBD1 matching 8 bases. CDR1 is MDHEN and CDR2 is SYDVKM in the germline V gene. Trimming cost V 3 bases and J 0 bases; bases outside gene matches: 7. The CDR3 spans 16 residues. The CDR3 sequence: CASSLGDRGSSYEQYF. As DNA, the CDR3 is TGTGCCAGCAGTTTGGGCGACAGGGGAAGCTCCTACGAGCAGTACTTC.

The chain is built from TRBV28 and TRBJ2-1; the D gene could be TRBD1 or TRBD2 (5 bases each). Germline V gives CDR1 MDHEN, CDR2 SYDVKM. Trimming took off 2 bases at V and 9 bases at J, with 17 bases between the two ends. This CDR3 spans 15 amino acids. The CDR3 DNA is TGTGCCAGCAGTTTACGGTCTAGCTATGGGGGTGAGCAGTTCTTC. This gives the protein CASSLRSSYGGEQFF.

This clone was seen a few times. The chain has TRBV6-4 and TRBJ1-5; D is possibly TRBD1 (5 bases). The CDR3 length is 13 residues. Germline CDR1 and CDR2: MRHNA and SNTAGT. V was clipped by 2 bases and J by 7 bases, with 9 bases between them. The CDR3 loop is CASSDSRGQPQHF. The CDR3, as DNA: TGTGCCAGCAGTGACAGCCGGGGGCAGCCCCAGCATTTT.

The chain combines TRBV4-1 with TRBJ1-2; 8 nucleotides agree with TRBD1. CDR1 and CDR2 (germline): MGHRA, YSYEKL. This CDR3 spans 14 amino acids. Germline trimming cut 5 bases from V and 3 bases from J; bases unmatched to any gene: 5. CDR3 sequence: CASSFGQGDYGYTF. The DNA of the CDR3 is TGCGCCAGCAGCTTCGGACAGGGAGACTATGGCTACACCTTC.

The chain recombines TRBV7-8 with TRBJ1-2; no definite D call. Germline CDR1 SGHVS, CDR2 FQNEAQ. With 3 bases removed from V and 2 bases from J, the gap between germline ends came to 10 bases. This CDR3 contains 14 residues. This CDR3 reads CASSLSVSNYGYTF. The CDR3 DNA sequence: TGTGCCAGCAGCTTGTCAGTGAGCAACTATGGCTACACCTTC.

This chain joins TRBV5-6 and TRBJ2-1; 11 bases are shared with TRBD2. Trimming removed 3 bases from V and 4 bases from J; junction bases left unmatched: 0. CDR1 is SGHDT, CDR2 YYEEEE, per germline. The CDR3 spans 14 residues. The CDR3 DNA reads as TGTGCCAGCAGCTGGACTAGCGGGTACAATGAGCAGTTCTTC. This gives the protein CASSWTSGYNEQFF.

V gene TRBV7-3 combines with J gene TRBJ1-1; D is ambiguous. CDR1 SGHTA and CDR2 FQGTGA come from the germline V gene. The CDR3 consists of 14 residues. The V end was cut by 2 bases, the J end by 4 bases, with 11 bases between. In nucleotides, the CDR3 is TGTGCCAGCAGCTTATTCGGCCCCGGCACTGAAGCTTTCTTT. It is translated as CASSLFGPGTEAFF.

This clone was counted a few times. The rearrangement links TRBV4-1 to TRBJ1-1; 11 bases map to TRBD1. This CDR3 has 16 amino acids. The ends lost 4 bases at V and 6 bases at J; junction bases unmatched: 10. Germline lookup yields CDR1 MGHRA and CDR2 YSYEKL. In nucleotides, the CDR3 is TGCGCCAGCAGCCCTGGGACAGGGGGTCGCAGAGCTGAAGCTTTCTTT. Its protein is CASSPGTGGRRAEAFF.

CDR3: CASSPGRAYGYTF. The CDR3 region has the DNA TGTGCCAGCAGTCCCGGCAGGGCCTATGGCTACACCTTC. The chain joins TRBV9 to TRBJ1-2; tentative D call: TRBD1 (5 bases). CDR3 length: 13 amino acids. Trimming shortened V by 5 bases and J by 4 bases, and 12 bases separated the two germline ends. Germline V gene sequence: CDR1 SGDLS, CDR2 YYNGEE.

The chain carries TRBV12-3 or TRBV12-4 and TRBJ2-7; D is ambiguous. The CDR3 spans 13 residues. Between the trimmed V and J ends, which lost 2 bases and 2 bases, there was a span of 7 bases. The CDR3 protein is CASSLSLAYEQYF. Written as DNA, the CDR3 is TGTGCCAGCAGTTTAAGCTTAGCCTACGAGCAGTACTTC.

CDR3 protein: CASSVVPDPLAGGASSYEQYF. For the CDR3, the DNA is TGTGCCAGCAGCGTAGTGCCGGACCCGCTAGCGGGAGGGGCGAGCTCCTACGAGCAGTACTTC. J is TRBJ2-7 and V is TRBV9; the match to TRBD2 covers 12 bases. The CDR3 sequence is 21 residues long. CDR1 SGDLS and CDR2 YYNGEE come from the germline V gene. The V gene end was trimmed by 0 bases and the J gene end by 0 bases; junction bases not matched to a gene: 16.

The gene calls are TRBV19 and TRBJ1-5; tentatively, D is TRBD1 (5 bases). Germline CDR1 and CDR2: LNHDA and SQIVND (reference sequence). V was pared by 2 bases and J by 0 bases, with 14 bases between. CDR3 length equals 17 residues. The CDR3: CASSIIGTGDSNQPQHF. CDR3 in DNA: TGTGCCAGTAGTATAATTGGGACTGGGGATAGCAATCAGCCCCAGCATTTT.

The chain employs TRBV7-2 and TRBJ1-6; D perhaps matches TRBD1 (6 bases). The CDR3 runs 16 residues. Deletions cut 3 bases from V and 8 bases from J, with 17 bases between. CDR1 and CDR2 (germline): SGHTA, FQGNSA. The DNA for the CDR3 is TGTGCCAGCAGCTTGCGGCAGGGGAGCGAGGATTCACCCCTCCACTTT. It yields the protein CASSLRQGSEDSPLHF.

A few counts support this clone. The chain recombines TRBV20-1 with TRBJ1-6, with D possibly TRBD1 on 5 matching bases. Germline V gene lookup returns CDR1 DFQATT and CDR2 SNEGSKA (reference sequence). With 3 bases removed from V and 11 bases from J, the gap between germline ends came to 20 bases. The CDR3 sequence is 15 residues long. In nucleotides, the CDR3 is TGCAGTGCTAGTACGGGCCGGGGGATTATAGCACCCCTCCACTTT. Its protein product is CSASTGRGIIAPLHF.

The chain employs TRBV19 and TRBJ1-1, with unresolved D. V gave up 1 base and J gave up 0 bases, with 3 bases separating them. The germline CDR1 and CDR2 sequences are LNHDA and SQIVND (reference sequence). CDR3 length equals 13 residues. The chain's CDR3 is CASSIGVNTEAFF. DNA of the CDR3: TGTGCCAGTAGTATAGGAGTGAACACTGAAGCTTTCTTT. The full variable domain, its missing parts supplied by reference TRBV19 and TRBJ1-1, is DGGITQSPKYLFRKEGQNVTLSCEQNLNHDAMYWYRQDPGQGLRLIYYSQIVNDFQKGDIAEGYSVSREKKESFPLTVTSAQKNPTAFYLCASSIGVNTEAFFGQGTRLTVV.